Listed below are T cell receptor beta chains from one sample, sequenced in a study of T-cell reconstitution after alpha-beta-depleted transplantation in children. MiXCR, applied by TCRdb to the PCR reads, yields one record per CDR3 protein. This table has about 420,000 distinct CDR3 sequences, 16% appearing once. Sequencing used PBMCs, mostly from graft donor cells, obtained 360 days after TCRalphabeta/CD19-depleted stem cell transplant. The receptors here all came from a boy in the first two years of life who had a stem cell transplant for Wiskott-Aldrich syndrome, so the T cells may come from the graft donor. CDR3s leave out the opening cysteine and the closing phenylalanine or tryptophan.

TRBJ2-1 TRBV10-3 ATTSPFGLADYNEQF
TRBJ2-5 TRBV30 AWTRWGAGETQY
TRBJ2-1 TRBV24-1 ATSDFGGEGARSDEQF
TRBJ1-1 TRBV7-6 ASSPGTGLDTEAF
TRBJ2-1 TRBV6-2/TRBV6-3 ASSATSSYNEQF
TRBJ2-7 TRBV10-1 ASSDGFSAYEQY
TRBJ2-1 TRBV11-2 ASLKAGGEQF
TRBJ1-1 TRBV5-5 ASSLVGKNTEAF
TRBJ2-5 TRBV4-3 ASSNWGQETQY
TRBJ2-5 TRBV7-9 ASSSFQETQY
TRBJ2-5 TRBV20-1 SASKGLAGGSGETQY